This TCR beta chain emerged from a study of shared clonotypes between healthy human individuals. Some clones are missing from TCRdb's copy, which holds only in-frame ones; the method was immunoSEQ multiplex PCR. The table lists under 1,900,000 clones, approximately 98.5% of them singletons. Donors, without exception, were Caucasian adults residing in Nashville, Tennessee. Germline CDR1 reads LGHNA; CDR2 reads YSLEER. The length of the CDR3 is 13 residues. The V and J ends lost 4 bases and 9 bases, in that order; junction bases with no gene match: 4. The sample consisted of naive CD4+ T cells sorted from blood. Regarding subset: CD45RA+ positively selected. The clonotype comes from a man between 25 and 39 years old in good health. This sequence joins TRBV4-3 and TRBJ2-1; 9 nucleotides match TRBD1. CDR3 nucleotide sequence: TGCGCCAGCAGCCGGGACAGGGCGGGTGAGCAGTTCTTC. This sequence encodes CASSRDRAGEQFF.